This TCR beta chain comes out of a study of a mutant IDH1 vaccine in newly diagnosed glioma. Assay: immunoSEQ multiplex PCR; the TCRdb copy retains only in-frame clones and omits some. Of tens of thousands of clones in the sample, about 74% are singletons; the top ten hold roughly 5%. Time point described: week 35, safety follow-up. Mutant IDH1 20-mer peptide, at 300 ug, made up each vaccine dose, with topical imiquimod. Regarding this clone: Its antigen is undetermined.

There are 13 residues in the CDR3. V gave up 5 bases and J gave up 2 bases, with 10 bases separating them. CDR1 and CDR2 (germline): MNHEY, SVGAGI. The sequencing here drew on PBMCs, taken from a glioma patient whose treatment included an IDH1 peptide vaccine. The TCR originated in a man aged 50 to 60 with glioma. J is TRBJ2-7 and V is TRBV6-5; D remains unclear. The CDR3 DNA reads as TGTGCCAGCAGTCCCATCCGGGCCTACGAGCAGTACTTC. Amino acids: CASSPIRAYEQYF.